The text below deals with one TCR beta chain. Its antigen is not yet known. Within one base of it there is no much larger clone, and no base qualities were kept. The sample belongs to a study of technical replicates of blood from several donors (dated by TCRdb to 2016 to 2017). The CDR3 covers 15 residues, taking in both the cysteine and the phenylalanine. Left in the record is the CDR3 DNA by itself, 45 bases read in frame from the first base. Trimming leaves V shorter by 3 bases and J shorter by 0 bases, with the junction holding 5 bases beyond the gene matches. Per the germline V gene, SGDLS is the CDR1 and YYNGEE is the CDR2. Library creation used the immunoSEQ multiplex PCR assay. As stored in TCRdb, this immuneACCESS dataset retains in-frame rearrangements with V and J assigned. A fraction of the clones does not appear; measured against another copy, unresolved V genes explain less than half of the discrepancy, and the remainder lacks a known reason. Within this sample are around 74,000 clones, with just over 85% of them counted one time only. The ten largest account for under 5.5% of the sample.

This TCR was sampled from a human donor in good health. Some clones in this sample may be carry-over from other donors' samples. Material for sequencing was PBMCs. This receptor chain uses TRBV9 and TRBJ1-2, with 7 middle bases fitting TRBD1. The CDR3 protein: CASSAYRGPNYGYTF. The DNA sequence is TGTGCCAGCAGCGCTTACAGGGGACCTAACTATGGCTACACCTTC.